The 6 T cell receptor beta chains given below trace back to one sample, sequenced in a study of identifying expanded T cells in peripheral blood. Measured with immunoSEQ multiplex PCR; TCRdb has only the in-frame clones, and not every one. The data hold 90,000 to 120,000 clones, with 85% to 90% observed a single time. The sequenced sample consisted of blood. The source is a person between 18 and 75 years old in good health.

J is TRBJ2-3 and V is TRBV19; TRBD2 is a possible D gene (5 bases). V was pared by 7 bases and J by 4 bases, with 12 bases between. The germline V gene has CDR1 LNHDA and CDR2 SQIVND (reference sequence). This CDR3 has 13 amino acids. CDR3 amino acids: CASTRTHPDTQYF. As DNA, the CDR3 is TGTGCCAGTACCCGGACTCATCCAGATACGCAGTATTTT.

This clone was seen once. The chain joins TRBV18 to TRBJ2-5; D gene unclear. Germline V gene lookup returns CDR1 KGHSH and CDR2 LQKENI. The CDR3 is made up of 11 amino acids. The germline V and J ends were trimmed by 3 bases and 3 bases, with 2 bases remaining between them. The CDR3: CASSPEETQYF. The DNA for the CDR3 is TGTGCCAGCTCACCGGAAGAGACCCAGTACTTC.

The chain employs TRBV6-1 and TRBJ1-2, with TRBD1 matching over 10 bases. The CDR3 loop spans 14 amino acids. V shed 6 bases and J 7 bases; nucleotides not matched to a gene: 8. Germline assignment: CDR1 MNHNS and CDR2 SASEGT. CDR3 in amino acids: CASSLGTGVSGYTF. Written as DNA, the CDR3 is TGTGCCAGCAGCCTAGGGACAGGGGTCAGTGGCTACACCTTC.

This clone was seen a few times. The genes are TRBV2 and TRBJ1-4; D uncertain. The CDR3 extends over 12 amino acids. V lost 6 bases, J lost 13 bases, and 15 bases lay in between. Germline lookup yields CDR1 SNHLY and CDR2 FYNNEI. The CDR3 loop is CASSPFGGALFF. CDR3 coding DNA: TGTGCCAGCAGCCCGTTCGGAGGCGCACTGTTTTTT.

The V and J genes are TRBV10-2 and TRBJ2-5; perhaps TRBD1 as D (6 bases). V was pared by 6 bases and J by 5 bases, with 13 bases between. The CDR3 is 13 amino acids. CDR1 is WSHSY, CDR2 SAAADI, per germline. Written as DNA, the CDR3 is TGCGCCAGCAGAGAGGGGGTGGGGGAGACCCAGTACTTC. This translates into CASREGVGETQYF.

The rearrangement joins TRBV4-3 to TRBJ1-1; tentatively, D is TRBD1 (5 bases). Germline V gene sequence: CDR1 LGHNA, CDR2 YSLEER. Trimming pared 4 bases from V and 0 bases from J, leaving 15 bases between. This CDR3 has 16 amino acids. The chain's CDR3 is CASSPTGGALNTEAFF. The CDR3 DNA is TGCGCCAGCAGCCCTACCGGAGGGGCCTTGAACACTGAAGCTTTCTTT.